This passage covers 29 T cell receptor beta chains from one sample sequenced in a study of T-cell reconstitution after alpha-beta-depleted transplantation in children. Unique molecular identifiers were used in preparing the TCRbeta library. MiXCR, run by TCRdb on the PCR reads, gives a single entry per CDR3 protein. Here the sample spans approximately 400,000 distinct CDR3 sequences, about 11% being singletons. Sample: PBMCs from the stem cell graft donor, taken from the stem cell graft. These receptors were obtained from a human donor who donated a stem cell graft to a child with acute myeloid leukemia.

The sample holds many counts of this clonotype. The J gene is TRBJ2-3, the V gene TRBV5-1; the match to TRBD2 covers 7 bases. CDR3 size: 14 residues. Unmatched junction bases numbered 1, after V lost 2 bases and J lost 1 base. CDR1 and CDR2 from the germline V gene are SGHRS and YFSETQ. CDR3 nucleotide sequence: TGCGCCAGCAGCTTCCTAGCGGGCACAGATACGCAGTATTTT. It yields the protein CASSFLAGTDTQYF.

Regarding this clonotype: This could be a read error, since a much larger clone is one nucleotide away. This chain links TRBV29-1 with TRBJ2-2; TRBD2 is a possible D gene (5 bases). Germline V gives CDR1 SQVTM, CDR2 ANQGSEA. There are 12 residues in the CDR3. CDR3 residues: CSVEVRTGELSF. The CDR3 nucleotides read TGCAGCGTTGAAGTCAGGACCGGGGAGCTGTCTTTT.

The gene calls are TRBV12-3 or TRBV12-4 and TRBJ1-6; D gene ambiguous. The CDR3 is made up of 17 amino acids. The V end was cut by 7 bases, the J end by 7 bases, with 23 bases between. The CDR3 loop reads CASTLLPLAGLNSPLHF. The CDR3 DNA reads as TGTGCCAGCACCCTCCTCCCATTGGCGGGATTGAATTCACCCCTCCACTTT.

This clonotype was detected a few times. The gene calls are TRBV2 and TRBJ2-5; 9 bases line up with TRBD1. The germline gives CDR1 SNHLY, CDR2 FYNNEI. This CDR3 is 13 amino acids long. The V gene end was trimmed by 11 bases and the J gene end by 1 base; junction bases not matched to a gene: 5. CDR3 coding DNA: TGTGCCGGATCGGACAGGGGCCAAGAGACCCAGTACTTC. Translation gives CAGSDRGQETQYF. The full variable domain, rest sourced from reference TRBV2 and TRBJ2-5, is EPEVTQTPSHQVTQMGQEVILRCVPISNHLYFYWYRQILGQKVEFLVSFYNNEISEKSEIFDDQFSVERPDGSNFTLKIRSTKLEDSAMYFCAGSDRGQETQYFGPGTRLLVL.

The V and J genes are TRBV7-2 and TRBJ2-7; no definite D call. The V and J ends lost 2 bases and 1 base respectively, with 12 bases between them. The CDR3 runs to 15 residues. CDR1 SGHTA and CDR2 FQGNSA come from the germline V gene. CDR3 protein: CASSLLAALSYEQYF. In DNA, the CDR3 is TGTGCCAGCAGCTTATTGGCGGCTCTATCCTACGAGCAGTACTTC.

The CDR3: CASSPGTSGWVNTGELFF. For the CDR3, the DNA is TGTGCCAGCAGTCCCGGGACTAGCGGATGGGTTAACACCGGGGAGCTGTTTTTT. The chain carries TRBV12-3 or TRBV12-4 and TRBJ2-2; 11 bases fit TRBD2. The CDR3 has 18 amino acids. V dropped 5 bases and J dropped 2; count of bases not matched to a gene: 10.

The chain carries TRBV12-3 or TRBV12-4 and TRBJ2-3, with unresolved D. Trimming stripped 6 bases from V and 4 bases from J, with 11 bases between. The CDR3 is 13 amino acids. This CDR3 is CASSPPWADTQYF. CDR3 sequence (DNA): TGTGCCAGCAGCCCCCCCTGGGCAGATACGCAGTATTTT.

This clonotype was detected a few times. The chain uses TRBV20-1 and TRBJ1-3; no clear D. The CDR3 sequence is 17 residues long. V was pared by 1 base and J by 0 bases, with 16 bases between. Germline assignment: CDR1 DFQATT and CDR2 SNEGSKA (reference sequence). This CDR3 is CSARALRANYSGNTIYF. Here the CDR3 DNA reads TGCAGTGCTAGAGCCCTGCGCGCCAATTACTCTGGAAACACCATATATTTT.

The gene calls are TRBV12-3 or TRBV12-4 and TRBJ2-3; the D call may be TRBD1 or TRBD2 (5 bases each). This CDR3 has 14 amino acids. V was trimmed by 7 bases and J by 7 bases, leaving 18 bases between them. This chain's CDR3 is CASTEGPLSNTQYF. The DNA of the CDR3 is TGTGCCAGCACCGAGGGGCCCCTTTCAAATACGCAGTATTTT.

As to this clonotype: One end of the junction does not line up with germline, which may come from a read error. The CDR3 DNA is TGTGCCACCAGCAGAGATAAGACAACCTTAGCCAAAAACATGCAGTACTTC. Translating gives CATSRDKTTLAKNMQYF. The chain employs TRBV15 and TRBJ2-4; D not certain. The CDR3 contains 17 residues. Germline CDR1 and CDR2: LNHNV and YYDKDF (reference sequence).

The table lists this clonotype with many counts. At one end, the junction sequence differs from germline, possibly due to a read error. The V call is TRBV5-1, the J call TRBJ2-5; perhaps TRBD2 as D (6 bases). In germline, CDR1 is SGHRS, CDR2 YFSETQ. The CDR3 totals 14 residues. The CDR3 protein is CASSLGGRQETQYF. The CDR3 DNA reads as TGTGCCAGCAGTTTGGGGGGAAGACAAGAGACCCAGTACTTC.

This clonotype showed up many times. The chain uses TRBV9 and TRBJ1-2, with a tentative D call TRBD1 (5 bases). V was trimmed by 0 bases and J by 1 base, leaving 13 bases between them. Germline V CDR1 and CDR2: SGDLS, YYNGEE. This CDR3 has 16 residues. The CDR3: CASSVGGSPDNYGYTF. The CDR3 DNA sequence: TGTGCCAGCAGCGTAGGGGGCAGCCCTGATAACTATGGCTACACCTTC. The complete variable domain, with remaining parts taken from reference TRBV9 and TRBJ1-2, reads DSGVTQTPKHLITATGQRVTLRCSPRSGDLSVYWYQQSLDQGLQFLIQYYNGEERAKGNILERFSAQQFPDLHSELNLSSLELGDSALYFCASSVGGSPDNYGYTFGSGTRLTVV.

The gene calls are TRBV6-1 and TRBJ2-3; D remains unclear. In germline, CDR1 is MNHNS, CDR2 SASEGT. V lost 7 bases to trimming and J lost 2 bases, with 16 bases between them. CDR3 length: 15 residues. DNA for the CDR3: TGTGCCAGCAAAGAAGAACAGTATTTCACAGATACGCAGTATTTT. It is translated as CASKEEQYFTDTQYF.

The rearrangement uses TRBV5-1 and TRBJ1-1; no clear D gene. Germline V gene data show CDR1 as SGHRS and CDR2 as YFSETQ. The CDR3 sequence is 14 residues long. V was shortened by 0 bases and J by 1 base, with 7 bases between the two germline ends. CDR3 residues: CASSLVGENTEAFF. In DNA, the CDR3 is TGCGCCAGCAGCTTGGTTGGGGAGAACACTGAAGCTTTCTTT.

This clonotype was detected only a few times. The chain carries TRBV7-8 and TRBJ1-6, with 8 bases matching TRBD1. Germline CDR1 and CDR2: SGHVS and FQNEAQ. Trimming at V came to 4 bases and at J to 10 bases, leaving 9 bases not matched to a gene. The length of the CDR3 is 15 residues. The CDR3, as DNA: TGTGCCAGCAGCTACACCGGGACAGGAGGGTCACCCCTCCACTTT. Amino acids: CASSYTGTGGSPLHF.

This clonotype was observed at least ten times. CDR3 sequence reads: CSARGASGANVLTF. The CDR3 coding sequence is TGCAGTGCTAGGGGGGCTTCTGGGGCCAACGTCCTGACTTTC. The V and J genes are TRBV20-1 and TRBJ2-6; D possibly corresponds to TRBD1 (6 bases). Germline CDR1 is DFQATT and CDR2 is SNEGSKA (reference sequence). This CDR3 has 14 amino acids. Trimming pared 3 bases from V and 1 base from J, leaving 7 bases between.

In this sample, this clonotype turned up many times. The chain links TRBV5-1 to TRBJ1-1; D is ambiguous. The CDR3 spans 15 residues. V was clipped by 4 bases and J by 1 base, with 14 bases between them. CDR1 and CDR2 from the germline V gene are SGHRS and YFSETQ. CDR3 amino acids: CASSASAVGNTEAFF. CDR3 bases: TGCGCCAGCAGCGCCTCCGCGGTGGGGAACACTGAAGCTTTCTTT.

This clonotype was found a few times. This CDR3 reads CSARSRGLYEQYF. As DNA, the CDR3 is TGCAGTGCTAGATCCAGGGGGCTCTACGAGCAGTACTTC. The V call is TRBV20-1, the J call TRBJ2-7; TRBD1 matches at 8 bases. V trimming: 2 bases; J trimming: 3 bases; junction bases outside the gene matches: 3. This CDR3 is built from 13 residues. In germline, CDR1 is DFQATT, CDR2 SNEGSKA (reference sequence).

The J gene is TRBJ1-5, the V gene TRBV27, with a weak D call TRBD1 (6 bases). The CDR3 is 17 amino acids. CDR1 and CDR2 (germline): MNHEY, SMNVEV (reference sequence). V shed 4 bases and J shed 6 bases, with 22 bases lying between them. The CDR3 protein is CASSYDIDRRLGQPQHF. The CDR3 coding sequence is TGTGCCAGCAGTTACGATATTGACAGGAGGCTAGGTCAGCCCCAGCATTTT.

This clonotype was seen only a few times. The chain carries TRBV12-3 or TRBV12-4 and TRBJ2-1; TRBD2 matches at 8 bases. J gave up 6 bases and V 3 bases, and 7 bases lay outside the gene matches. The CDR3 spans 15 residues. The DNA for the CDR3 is TGTGCCAGCAGTTTGGTGGACGGGAGGGGCAATGAGCAGTTCTTC. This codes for CASSLVDGRGNEQFF.

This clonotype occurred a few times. The DNA for the CDR3 is TGTGCCAGCAGCCTAAACACGCGAGATACGCAGTATTTT. Encoded protein: CASSLNTRDTQYF. The V and J genes are TRBV7-2 and TRBJ2-3; D remains ambiguous. Germline lookup yields CDR1 SGHTA and CDR2 FQGNSA. This CDR3 contains 13 residues. The V end lost 5 bases, the J end lost 5 bases, and 11 bases lay between the germline ends. Together with reference TRBV7-2 and TRBJ2-3, the CDR3 gives the full variable domain: GAGVSQSPSNKVTEKGKDVELRCDPISGHTALYWYRQSLGQGLEFLIYFQGNSAPDKSGLPSDRFSAERTGGSVSTLTIQRTQQEDSAVYLCASSLNTRDTQYFGPGTRLTVL.

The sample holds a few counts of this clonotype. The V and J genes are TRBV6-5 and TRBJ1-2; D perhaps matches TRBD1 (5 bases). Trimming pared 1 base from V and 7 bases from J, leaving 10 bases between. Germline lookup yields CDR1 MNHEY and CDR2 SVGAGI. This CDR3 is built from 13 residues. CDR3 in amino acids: CASSYLGEFGYTF. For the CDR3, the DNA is TGTGCCAGCAGTTACTTGGGGGAATTTGGCTACACCTTC.

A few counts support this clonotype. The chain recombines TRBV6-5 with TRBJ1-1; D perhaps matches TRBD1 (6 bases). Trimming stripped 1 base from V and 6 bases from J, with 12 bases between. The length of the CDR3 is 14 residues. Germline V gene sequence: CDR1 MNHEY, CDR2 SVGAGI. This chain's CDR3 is CASSYFPGTPEAFF. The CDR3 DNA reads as TGTGCCAGCAGTTACTTTCCCGGGACACCTGAAGCTTTCTTT.

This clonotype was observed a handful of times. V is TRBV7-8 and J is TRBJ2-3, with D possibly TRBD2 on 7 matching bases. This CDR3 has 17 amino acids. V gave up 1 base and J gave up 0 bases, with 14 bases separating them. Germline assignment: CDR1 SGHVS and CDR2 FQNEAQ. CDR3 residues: CASSLVVGGPSTDTQYF. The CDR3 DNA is TGTGCCAGCAGCTTAGTAGTGGGGGGGCCGAGCACAGATACGCAGTATTTT.

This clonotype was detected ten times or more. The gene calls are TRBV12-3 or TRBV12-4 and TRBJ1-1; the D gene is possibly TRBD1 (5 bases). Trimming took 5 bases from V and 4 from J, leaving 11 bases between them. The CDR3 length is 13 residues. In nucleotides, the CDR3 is TGTGCCAGCAGTCCAGGGAGGAGCACTGAAGCTTTCTTT. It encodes CASSPGRSTEAFF.

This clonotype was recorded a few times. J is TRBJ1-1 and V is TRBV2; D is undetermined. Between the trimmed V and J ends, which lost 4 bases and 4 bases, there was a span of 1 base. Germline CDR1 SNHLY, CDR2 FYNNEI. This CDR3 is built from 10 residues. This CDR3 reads CASSVTEAFF. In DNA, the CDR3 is TGTGCCAGCAGTGTCACTGAAGCTTTCTTT.

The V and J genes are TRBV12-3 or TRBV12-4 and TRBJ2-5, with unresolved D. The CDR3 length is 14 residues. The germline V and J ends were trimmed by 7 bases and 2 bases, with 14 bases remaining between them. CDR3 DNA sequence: TGTGCCAGCACCCGAGATCGCGTACAAGAGACCCAGTACTTC. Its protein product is CASTRDRVQETQYF.

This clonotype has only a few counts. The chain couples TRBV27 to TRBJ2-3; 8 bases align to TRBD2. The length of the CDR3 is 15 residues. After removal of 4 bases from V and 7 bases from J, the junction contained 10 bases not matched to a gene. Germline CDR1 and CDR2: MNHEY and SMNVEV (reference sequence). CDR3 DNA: TGTGCCAGCAGTTCCACTAGCGGATTGAGAAATACGCAGTATTTT. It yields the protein CASSSTSGLRNTQYF.

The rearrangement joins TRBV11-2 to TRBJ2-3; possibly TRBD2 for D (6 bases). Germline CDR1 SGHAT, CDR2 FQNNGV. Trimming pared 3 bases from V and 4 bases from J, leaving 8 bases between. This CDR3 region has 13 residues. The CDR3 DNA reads TGTGCCAGCAGCTTCGCTAGCGCAGATACGCAGTATTTT. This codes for CASSFASADTQYF.